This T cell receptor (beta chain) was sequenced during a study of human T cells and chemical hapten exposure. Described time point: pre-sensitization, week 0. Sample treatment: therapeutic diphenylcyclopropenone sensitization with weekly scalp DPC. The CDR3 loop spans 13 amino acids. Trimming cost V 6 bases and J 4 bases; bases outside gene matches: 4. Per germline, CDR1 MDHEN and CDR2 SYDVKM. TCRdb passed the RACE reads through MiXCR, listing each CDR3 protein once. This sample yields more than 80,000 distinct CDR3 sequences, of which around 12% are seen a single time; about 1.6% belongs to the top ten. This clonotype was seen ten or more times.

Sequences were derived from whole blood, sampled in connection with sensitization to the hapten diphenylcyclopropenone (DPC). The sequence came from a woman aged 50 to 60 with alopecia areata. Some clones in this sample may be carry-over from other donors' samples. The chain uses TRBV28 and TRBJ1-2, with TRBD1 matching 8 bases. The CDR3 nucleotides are TGTGCCAGCAGGTCACAGGGGGTCTATGGCTACACCTTC. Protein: CASRSQGVYGYTF.